These T cell receptor beta chains were read from a single sample in a study of early T cells in non-severe SARS-CoV-2 infection. TCRdb independently ran MiXCR on the 5' RACE reads; one entry per CDR3 protein. The table records 20,000 to 25,000 distinct CDR3 sequences, around 4.8% of them present only once. What was sequenced was whole blood. Receptors originate from an adult who was a healthcare worker with PCR-confirmed SARS-CoV-2 infection or an uninfected control (not recorded which). The CDR3 runs from the conserved cysteine through the conserved F or W. Fields, in order: clone size, J gene, D gene, V gene, CDR3 DNA, CDR3 protein. D genes are given only for firm matches. Clone size is given for some rows only: seen once, a few or many times, or a class if the clone is expanded.

size: NA; J: TRBJ2-5; D: TRBD2; V: TRBV5-4; DNA: TGTGCCAGCAGCGCAACCGGGGAGCGGGGGGGCTTCGAGACCCAGTACTTC; CDR3: CASSATGERGGFETQYF
size: many; J: TRBJ2-3; D: NA; V: TRBV12-3/TRBV12-4; DNA: TGTGCCAGCCCCTTTCCCGCAGATACGCAGTATTTT; CDR3: CASPFPADTQYF
size: NA; J: TRBJ1-4; D: TRBD1; V: TRBV7-6; DNA: TGTGCCAGCAGCTTAGGGCCGGGACAGCGAAATGAAAAACTGTTTTTT; CDR3: CASSLGPGQRNEKLFF
size: many; J: TRBJ2-3; D: NA; V: TRBV7-3; DNA: TGTGCCAGCAGCGAAGGGGTGCATACAGATACGCAGTATTTT; CDR3: CASSEGVHTDTQYF
size: medium-sized; J: TRBJ1-1; D: NA; V: TRBV5-6; DNA: TGTGCCGTCGCAAGGGGAGCTGGGGACACTGAAGCTTTCTTT; CDR3: CAVARGAGDTEAFF
size: many; J: TRBJ1-3; D: NA; V: TRBV29-1; DNA: TGCAGCGCGGGATTTCACAACTCTGGAAACACCATATATTTT; CDR3: CSAGFHNSGNTIYF
size: few; J: TRBJ1-6; D: TRBD1; V: TRBV7-9; DNA: TGTGCCAGCAGCCCGACAGGGTATAATTCACCCCTCCACTTT; CDR3: CASSPTGYNSPLHF
size: many; J: TRBJ2-5; D: NA; V: TRBV7-2; DNA: TGTGCCAGCAGCTTAGGAGCCTTACAAGAGACCCAGTACTTC; CDR3: CASSLGALQETQYF
size: few; J: TRBJ2-2; D: NA; V: TRBV18; DNA: TGTGCCACCGAATGGTCTAGGAACACCGGGGAGCTGTTTTTT; CDR3: CATEWSRNTGELFF
size: few; J: TRBJ2-1; D: NA; V: TRBV29-1; DNA: TGCAGCGTTCAGACAGTTGAGCAGTTCTTC; CDR3: CSVQTVEQFF
size: many; J: TRBJ1-1; D: TRBD1; V: TRBV5-1; DNA: TGCGCCAGCAGCTTGGTTGGACAGGGTGGAGCTTTCTTT; CDR3: CASSLVGQGGAFF
size: many; J: TRBJ1-2; D: TRBD1; V: TRBV18; DNA: TGTGCCAGCTCACTGGGACAGATTAGCTATGGCTACACCTTC; CDR3: CASSLGQISYGYTF
size: many; J: TRBJ2-3; D: TRBD2; V: TRBV29-1; DNA: TGCAGCGTGAAGGGACTAGCGGGGCCTACAGATACGCAGTATTTT; CDR3: CSVKGLAGPTDTQYF
size: many; J: TRBJ1-1; D: TRBD1; V: TRBV4-2; DNA: TGTGCCAGCAGCCCCGGGACAGGGGAGGACACTGAAGCTTTCTTT; CDR3: CASSPGTGEDTEAFF
size: many; J: TRBJ2-3; D: TRBD2; V: TRBV30; DNA: TGTGCCTGGAGAAGTGGCGGGGGGGCCACAGATACGCAGTATTTT; CDR3: CAWRSGGGATDTQYF
size: NA; J: TRBJ2-3; D: NA; V: TRBV7-6; DNA: TGTGCCAGCAGCTCCCTGGCGGGGGCCATATCTAGCACAGATACGCAGTATTTT; CDR3: CASSSLAGAISSTDTQYF
size: medium-sized; J: TRBJ2-7; D: TRBD1; V: TRBV4-3; DNA: TGCGCCAGCAGCCAGGGACAGGGTCACGAGCAGTACTTC; CDR3: CASSQGQGHEQYF
size: many; J: TRBJ1-3; D: NA; V: TRBV12-3/TRBV12-4; DNA: TGTGCCAGCAGGTTACGAGGGGGGGACGCCCTCTCTGGAAACACCATATATTTT; CDR3: CASRLRGGDALSGNTIYF
size: many; J: TRBJ2-2; D: NA; V: TRBV6-2/TRBV6-3; DNA: TGTGCCAGCAGTTTGACCTCCCTCCCATTTACCGGGGAGCTGTTTTTT; CDR3: CASSLTSLPFTGELFF
size: many; J: TRBJ1-1; D: NA; V: TRBV29-1; DNA: TGCAGCGTTCCGGACTGGAACACTGAAGCTTTCTTT; CDR3: CSVPDWNTEAFF
size: many; J: TRBJ1-5; D: NA; V: TRBV12-3/TRBV12-4; DNA: TGTGCCAGCAGTCAGGGGCGTCTTCAGCCCCAGCATTTT; CDR3: CASSQGRLQPQHF
size: medium-sized; J: TRBJ1-5; D: NA; V: TRBV7-9; DNA: TGTGCCAGCGCCTCGACCGACGATCAGCCCCAGCATTTT; CDR3: CASASTDDQPQHF
size: many; J: TRBJ2-1; D: NA; V: TRBV2; DNA: TGTGCCAGCAGTGGGACCTCCTACAATGAGCAGTTCTTC; CDR3: CASSGTSYNEQFF
size: NA; J: TRBJ1-1; D: NA; V: TRBV18; DNA: TGTGCCAGCTCACTTCAGGGAGGCCAGAACACTGAAGCTTTCTTT; CDR3: CASSLQGGQNTEAFF
size: many; J: TRBJ2-2; D: TRBD2; V: TRBV3-1; DNA: TGTGCCAGCAGCCAAGTGGCGGGGGGCGCGGACACCGGGGAGCTGTTTTTT; CDR3: CASSQVAGGADTGELFF
size: many; J: TRBJ1-2; D: NA; V: TRBV30; DNA: TGTGCCTGGAGTGTGTCCAGGGTTGGGAATGGCTACACCTTC; CDR3: CAWSVSRVGNGYTF
size: medium-sized; J: TRBJ1-1; D: NA; V: TRBV4-3; DNA: TGCGCCAGCAGCCAAGACGAGGGGCTTAACACTGAAGCTTTCTTT; CDR3: CASSQDEGLNTEAFF
size: many; J: TRBJ2-1; D: NA; V: TRBV12-3/TRBV12-4; DNA: TGTGCCAGCAGTATGATACAGGGAAATGAGCAGTTCTTC; CDR3: CASSMIQGNEQFF
size: many; J: TRBJ1-1; D: NA; V: TRBV30; DNA: TGTGCCTGGAGTGTAGGCACTGAAGCTTTCTTT; CDR3: CAWSVGTEAFF
size: few; J: TRBJ2-3; D: NA; V: TRBV7-2; DNA: TGTGCCAGCAGCTTAGCTCGGGACGCAGATACGCAGTATTTT; CDR3: CASSLARDADTQYF
size: many; J: TRBJ1-3; D: NA; V: TRBV4-3; DNA: TGCGCCAGCAGCCAAGATCTGGGGCTCTCTGGAAACACCATATATTTT; CDR3: CASSQDLGLSGNTIYF
size: many; J: TRBJ1-2; D: TRBD1; V: TRBV10-2; DNA: TGCGCCAGCAGTGACTCCGGGACAGTCGAAACCGGGGGCTACACCTTC; CDR3: CASSDSGTVETGGYTF
size: many; J: TRBJ2-1; D: NA; V: TRBV12-3/TRBV12-4; DNA: TGTGCCAGTGGGACTGTCCCCATCAATGAGCAGTTCTTC; CDR3: CASGTVPINEQFF
size: NA; J: TRBJ2-2; D: TRBD1; V: TRBV7-2; DNA: TGTGCCAGTCCCGTAGGGACAGGGGGTAGCGGGGAGCTGTTTTTT; CDR3: CASPVGTGGSGELFF
size: NA; J: TRBJ2-3; D: TRBD2; V: TRBV28; DNA: TGTGCCAGCAGTTTTCTCAGCGGGGGTGGCACAGATACGCAGTATTTT; CDR3: CASSFLSGGGTDTQYF
size: many; J: TRBJ1-1; D: TRBD1; V: TRBV5-1; DNA: TGCGCCAGCAGCGCAGGGACAGCCGTTGGTACTGAAGCTTTCTTT; CDR3: CASSAGTAVGTEAFF
size: many; J: TRBJ2-3; D: NA; V: TRBV7-3; DNA: TGTGCCAGCAGCTTCGACGGAAGCACAGATACGCAGTATTTT; CDR3: CASSFDGSTDTQYF
size: few; J: TRBJ1-2; D: NA; V: TRBV19; DNA: TGTGCCAGTAGTCCTTTTCCCGGGACAAATTATGGCGGCTACACCTTC; CDR3: CASSPFPGTNYGGYTF
size: many; J: TRBJ2-2; D: NA; V: TRBV7-8; DNA: TGTGCCAGCAGCGAATCAGGGGCGGCCGGGGAGCTGTTTTTT; CDR3: CASSESGAAGELFF
size: medium-sized; J: TRBJ2-7; D: NA; V: TRBV5-4; DNA: TGTGCCAGCAGCTTGGGAGGGACTCCCCTGTTGGAGCAGTACTTC; CDR3: CASSLGGTPLLEQYF
size: many; J: TRBJ2-5; D: TRBD2; V: TRBV3-1; DNA: TGTGCCAGCAGCCCCGAGCGGGGAACCGAAGAGACCCAGTACTTC; CDR3: CASSPERGTEETQYF
size: many; J: TRBJ2-3; D: TRBD2; V: TRBV7-9; DNA: TGTGCCAGCAGCTTAGCGCGGGGCGGGGGTACCCCAGATACGCAGTATTTT; CDR3: CASSLARGGGTPDTQYF
size: many; J: TRBJ1-2; D: NA; V: TRBV5-4; DNA: TGTGCCAGCAGCTTGATGTTTAATCTCTATGGCTACACCTTC; CDR3: CASSLMFNLYGYTF
size: many; J: TRBJ2-1; D: TRBD2; V: TRBV7-2; DNA: TGTGCCAGCAGCCCCCGCGCGGGGGGGCCGAACAATGAGCAGTTCTTC; CDR3: CASSPRAGGPNNEQFF
size: few; J: TRBJ1-5; D: NA; V: TRBV19; DNA: TGTGCCAGTAGTAGACTAGTCAGCTTCAATCAGCCCCAGCATTTT; CDR3: CASSRLVSFNQPQHF